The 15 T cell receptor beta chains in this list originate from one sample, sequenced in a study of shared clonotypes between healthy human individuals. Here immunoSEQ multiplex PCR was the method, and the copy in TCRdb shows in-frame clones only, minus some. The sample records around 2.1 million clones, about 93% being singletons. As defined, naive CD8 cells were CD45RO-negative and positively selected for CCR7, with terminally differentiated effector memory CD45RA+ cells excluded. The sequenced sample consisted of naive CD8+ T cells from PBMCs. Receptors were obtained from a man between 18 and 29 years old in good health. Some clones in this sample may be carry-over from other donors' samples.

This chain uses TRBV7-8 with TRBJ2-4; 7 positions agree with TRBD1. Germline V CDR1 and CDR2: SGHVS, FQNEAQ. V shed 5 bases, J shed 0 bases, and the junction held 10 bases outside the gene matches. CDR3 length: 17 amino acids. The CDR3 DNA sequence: TGTGCCAGCAGCCTTACCGACAGGGAGTTAGCCAAAAACATTCAGTACTTC. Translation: CASSLTDRELAKNIQYF.

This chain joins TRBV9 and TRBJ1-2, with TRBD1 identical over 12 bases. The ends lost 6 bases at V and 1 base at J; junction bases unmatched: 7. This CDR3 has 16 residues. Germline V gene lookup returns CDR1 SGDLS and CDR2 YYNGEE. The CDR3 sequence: CASNLGQGARNYGYTF. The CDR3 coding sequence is TGTGCCAGCAACCTGGGACAGGGGGCTCGTAACTATGGCTACACCTTC.

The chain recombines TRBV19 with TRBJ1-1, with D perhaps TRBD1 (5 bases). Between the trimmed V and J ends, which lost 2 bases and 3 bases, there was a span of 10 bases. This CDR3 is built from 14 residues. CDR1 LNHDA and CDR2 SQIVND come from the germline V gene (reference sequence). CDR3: CASSITGGDTEAFF. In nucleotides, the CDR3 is TGTGCCAGTAGTATAACCGGAGGGGACACTGAAGCTTTCTTT.

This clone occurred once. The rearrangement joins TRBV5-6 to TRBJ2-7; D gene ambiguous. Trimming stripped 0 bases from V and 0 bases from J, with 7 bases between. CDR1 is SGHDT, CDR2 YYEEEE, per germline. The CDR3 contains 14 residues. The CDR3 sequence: CASSLVSSSYEQYF. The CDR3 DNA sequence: TGTGCCAGCAGCTTGGTTTCCAGCTCCTACGAGCAGTACTTC.

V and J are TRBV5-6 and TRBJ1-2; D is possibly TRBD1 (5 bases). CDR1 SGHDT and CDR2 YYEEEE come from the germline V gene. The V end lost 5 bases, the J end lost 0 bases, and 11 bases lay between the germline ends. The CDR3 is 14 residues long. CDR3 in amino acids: CASRSQGANYGYTF. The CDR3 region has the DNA TGTGCCAGCAGATCTCAGGGAGCTAACTATGGCTACACCTTC. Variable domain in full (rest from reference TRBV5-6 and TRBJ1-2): DAGVTQSPTHLIKTRGQQVTLRCSPKSGHDTVSWYQQALGQGPQFIFQYYEEEERQRGNFPDRFSGHQFPNYSSELNVNALLLGDSALYLCASRSQGANYGYTFGSGTRLTVV.

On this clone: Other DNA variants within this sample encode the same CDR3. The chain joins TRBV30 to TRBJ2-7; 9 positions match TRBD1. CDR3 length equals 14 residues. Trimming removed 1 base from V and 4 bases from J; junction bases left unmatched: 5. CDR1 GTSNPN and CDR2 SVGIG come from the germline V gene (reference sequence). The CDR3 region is CAWSAPGQGYEQYF. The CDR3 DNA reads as TGTGCCTGGAGTGCCCCGGGACAGGGATACGAGCAGTACTTC.

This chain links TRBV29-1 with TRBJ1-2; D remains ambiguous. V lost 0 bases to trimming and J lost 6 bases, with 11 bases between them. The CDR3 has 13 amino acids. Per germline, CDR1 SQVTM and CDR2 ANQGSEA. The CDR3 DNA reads TGCAGCGTTGAAGATTTGGCAGCCGATGGCTACACCTTC. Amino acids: CSVEDLAADGYTF.

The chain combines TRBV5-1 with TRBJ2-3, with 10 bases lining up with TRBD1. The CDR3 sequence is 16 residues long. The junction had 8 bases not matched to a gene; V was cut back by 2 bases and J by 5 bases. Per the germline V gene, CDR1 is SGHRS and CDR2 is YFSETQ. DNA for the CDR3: TGCGCCAGCAGCTTATTGGGACAGGGGATCCGAGATACGCAGTATTTT. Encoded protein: CASSLLGQGIRDTQYF. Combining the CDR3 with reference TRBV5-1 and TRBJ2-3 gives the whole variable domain KAGVTQTPRYLIKTRGQQVTLSCSPISGHRSVSWYQQTPGQGLQFLFEYFSETQRNKGNFPGRFSGRQFSNSRSEMNVSTLELGDSALYLCASSLLGQGIRDTQYFGPGTRLTVL.

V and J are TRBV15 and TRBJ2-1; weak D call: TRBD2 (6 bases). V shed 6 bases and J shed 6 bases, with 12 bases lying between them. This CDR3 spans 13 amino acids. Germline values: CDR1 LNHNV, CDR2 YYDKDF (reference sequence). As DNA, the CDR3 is TGTGCCACCAGGCGGGATGGATTCAATGAGCAGTTCTTC. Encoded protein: CATRRDGFNEQFF.

DNA of the CDR3: TGCAGCGTTTACGAAGGAATCGGGCAGTTCTTC. Encoded protein: CSVYEGIGQFF. The V and J genes are TRBV29-1 and TRBJ2-1; D is unresolved. The CDR3 extends over 11 amino acids. Germline assignment: CDR1 SQVTM and CDR2 ANQGSEA. V was pared by 5 bases and J by 12 bases, with 14 bases between.

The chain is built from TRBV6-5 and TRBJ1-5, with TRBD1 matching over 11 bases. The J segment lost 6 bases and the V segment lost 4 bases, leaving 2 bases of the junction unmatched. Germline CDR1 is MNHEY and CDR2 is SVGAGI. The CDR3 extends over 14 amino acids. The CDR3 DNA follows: TGTGCCAGCAGTTCCGGGACAGGGGGTCAGCCCCAGCATTTT. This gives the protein CASSSGTGGQPQHF.

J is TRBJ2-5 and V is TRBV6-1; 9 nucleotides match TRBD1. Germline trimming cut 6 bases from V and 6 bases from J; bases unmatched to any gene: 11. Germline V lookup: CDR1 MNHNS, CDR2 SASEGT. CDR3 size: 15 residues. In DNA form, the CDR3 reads TGTGCCAGCAGCACAGGGGGCGAGGGCCTTAAGACCCAGTACTTC. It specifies CASSTGGEGLKTQYF.

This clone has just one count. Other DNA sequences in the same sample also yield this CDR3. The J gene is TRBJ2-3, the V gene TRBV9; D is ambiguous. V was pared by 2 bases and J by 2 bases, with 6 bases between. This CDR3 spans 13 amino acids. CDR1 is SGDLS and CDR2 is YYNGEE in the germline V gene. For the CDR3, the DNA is TGTGCCAGCAGCGTCCGTAACACAGATACGCAGTATTTT. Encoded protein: CASSVRNTDTQYF.

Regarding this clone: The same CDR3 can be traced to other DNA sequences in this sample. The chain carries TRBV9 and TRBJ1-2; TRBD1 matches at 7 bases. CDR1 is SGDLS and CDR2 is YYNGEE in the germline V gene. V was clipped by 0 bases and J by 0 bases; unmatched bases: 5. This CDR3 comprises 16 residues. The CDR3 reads CASSVDRGSANYGYTF. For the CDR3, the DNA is TGTGCCAGCAGCGTAGACAGGGGTTCAGCTAACTATGGCTACACCTTC.

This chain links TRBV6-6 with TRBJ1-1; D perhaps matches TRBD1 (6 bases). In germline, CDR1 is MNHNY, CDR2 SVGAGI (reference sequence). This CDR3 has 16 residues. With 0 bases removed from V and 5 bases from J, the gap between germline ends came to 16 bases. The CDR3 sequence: CASSYSGGRGRTEAFF. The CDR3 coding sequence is TGTGCCAGCAGTTACTCGGGGGGCAGAGGGAGAACTGAAGCTTTCTTT.